The clone carrying this T cell receptor beta chain came up many times. This CDR3 is built from 17 residues. V gave up 4 bases and J gave up 6 bases; unmatched junction bases: 15. The germline CDR1 and CDR2 sequences are MGHDK and SYGVNS. TCRdb ran MiXCR on the 5' RACE reads and lists one entry per CDR3 protein. The profile covers some 150,000 distinct CDR3 sequences, with about 6.1% appearing a single time and about 2% taken by the ten largest. This sample was taken from a study of T-cell memory formation after mild COVID-19. J is TRBJ2-1 and V is TRBV25-1; TRBD2 aligns across 7 bases. Sequenced material: PBMCs or a T cell subset sorted from them (not recorded which). The clonotype originates from an adult woman who had mild COVID-19 (a few samples of this study predate the infection). Cell type and time point are not known. CDR3: CASSGVRPLTSANEQFF. The CDR3 DNA reads as TGTGCCAGCAGTGGGGTTCGGCCCCTAACTAGCGCCAATGAGCAGTTCTTC.